This TCR beta chain was captured by sequencing in a study of metastatic and nonmetastatic thyroid tumors. The overall study: The comparison covered peripheral blood and tumor or nodule tissue in malignant and benign thyroid patients.

Ahead of thyroid surgery, no patient had received treatment of any kind. This clone was seen ten or more times. Its antigen remains unknown. Study-wide results and caveats: Malignant thyroid tumors reportedly had TCR beta diversity that was significantly higher than in benign nodules, in blood and tumor.

Germline values: CDR1 SGHNT, CDR2 YENEEA. The CDR3 consists of 14 residues. V was pared by 3 bases and J by 9 bases, with 5 bases of the junction left unmatched. Per the authors' pipeline: What underpinned the distant-metastasis classifier for papillary thyroid cancer was the set of CDR3 differences across clinicopathological groups. Using MiXCR, TCRdb reanalyzed the PCR reads. It is TCRdb's table, rather than the study itself, that gives the V and J calls and clone size. The sample lists some 15,000 clones, roughly 19% seen once, with roughly 12% in the top ten. The specimen was blood. This chain uses TRBV11-3 with TRBJ1-3; 10 nucleotides agree with TRBD1. The clonotype originates from a female donor with papillary thyroid cancer or a benign thyroid nodule (not recorded which). Some clones in this sample may be carry-over from other donors' samples. DNA of the CDR3: TGTGCCAGCAGCTTTGGGACAGGGGATTTCACCATATATTTT. Its protein is CASSFGTGDFTIYF.